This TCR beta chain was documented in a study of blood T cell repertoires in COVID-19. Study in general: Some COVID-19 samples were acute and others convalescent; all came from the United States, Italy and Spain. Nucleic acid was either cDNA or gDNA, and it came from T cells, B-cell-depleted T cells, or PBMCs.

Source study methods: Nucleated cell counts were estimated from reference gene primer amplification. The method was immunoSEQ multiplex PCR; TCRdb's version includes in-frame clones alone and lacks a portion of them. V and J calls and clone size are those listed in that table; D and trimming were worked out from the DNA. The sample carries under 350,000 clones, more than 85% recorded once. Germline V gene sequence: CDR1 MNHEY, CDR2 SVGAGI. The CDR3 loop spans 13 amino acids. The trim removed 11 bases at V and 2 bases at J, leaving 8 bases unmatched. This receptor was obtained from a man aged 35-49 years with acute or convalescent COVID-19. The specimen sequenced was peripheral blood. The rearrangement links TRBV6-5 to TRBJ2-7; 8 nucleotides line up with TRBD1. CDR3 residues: CASRTGPPYEQYF. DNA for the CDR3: TGTGCCTCCCGGACAGGGCCTCCCTACGAGCAGTACTTC.